This T cell receptor (beta chain) was sequenced during a study of blood T cell repertoires in COVID-19. Turning to the study itself: The origin of the acute and convalescent COVID-19 samples was the United States, Italy and Spain.

The protocol was immunoSEQ multiplex PCR, while the TCRdb copy is restricted to in-frame clones and leaves out a portion. The sample includes roughly 52,000 clones, roughly 80% of them seen just once. Germline loops: CDR1 SEHNR, CDR2 FQNEAQ (reference sequence). The CDR3 has 17 amino acids. The V end lost 4 bases, the J end lost 0 bases, and 13 bases lay between the germline ends. The sequenced sample was peripheral blood. The chain employs TRBV7-9 and TRBJ1-6; a possible D gene is TRBD1 (5 bases). The source of this sequence is a human donor in a cohort sampled during active or convalescent COVID-19. The CDR3 DNA is TGTGCCAGCAGCTCCCAGGGCCCGAGCTCCTATAATTCACCCCTCCACTTT. Its translation: CASSSQGPSSYNSPLHF.